The present T cell receptor (beta chain) was sequenced within a study of neurological immune-mediated disorders. This CDR3 contains 16 residues. With 3 bases clipped from V and 5 bases from J, the junction kept 9 bases outside the gene matches. Per germline, CDR1 DFQATT and CDR2 SNEGSKA (reference sequence). Many counts were recorded for this clonotype. The antigen is not known. TCRdb called the 5' RACE reads again in MiXCR, with one record for every CDR3 protein. Here the sample spans about 50,000 distinct CDR3 sequences, about 5.8% being singletons. Findings of the study overall: Subjects shared no identical expanded-clone CDR3 amino acid sequences, suggesting private TCR-beta repertoires in all groups.

The TCR comes from a woman between 18 and 30 years old with multiple sclerosis. The specimen sequenced was CD4+ T cells from blood. This chain uses TRBV20-1 with TRBJ2-5, with 13 bases lining up with TRBD2. The CDR3 DNA is TGCAGTGCTAGTGGACTAGCGGGAGTCCCGGGGGAGACCCAGTACTTC. This codes for CSASGLAGVPGETQYF.